The clone carrying this TCR beta chain was observed a few times. This sample is part of a study of blood T cell repertoires in COVID-19. Study as a whole: The United States, Italy and Spain were the sources of the acute and convalescent COVID-19 samples. Sources were T cells, B-cell-depleted T cells, or PBMCs; the material itself was cDNA or gDNA.

The germline V gene has CDR1 SEHNR and CDR2 FQNEAQ (reference sequence). The CDR3 length is 13 residues. Trimming took 1 base from V and 6 from J, leaving 10 bases between them. The authors' processing: Nucleated cell counts were estimated from reference gene primer amplification. Clones were read by immunoSEQ multiplex PCR, and TCRdb kept only the in-frame ones, dropping some. For V, J and clone size, that table is used; D and trimming come from the DNA. The table records roughly 35,000 clones, roughly 80% of them present only once. The source is a man older than 75 with acute or convalescent COVID-19. The chain employs TRBV7-9 and TRBJ2-7; tentative D call: TRBD1 (6 bases). Input material: peripheral blood. The CDR3 DNA reads as TGTGCCAGCAGCTTAGTAGAACAGGGCGAGCAGTACTTC. It translates to CASSLVEQGEQYF.